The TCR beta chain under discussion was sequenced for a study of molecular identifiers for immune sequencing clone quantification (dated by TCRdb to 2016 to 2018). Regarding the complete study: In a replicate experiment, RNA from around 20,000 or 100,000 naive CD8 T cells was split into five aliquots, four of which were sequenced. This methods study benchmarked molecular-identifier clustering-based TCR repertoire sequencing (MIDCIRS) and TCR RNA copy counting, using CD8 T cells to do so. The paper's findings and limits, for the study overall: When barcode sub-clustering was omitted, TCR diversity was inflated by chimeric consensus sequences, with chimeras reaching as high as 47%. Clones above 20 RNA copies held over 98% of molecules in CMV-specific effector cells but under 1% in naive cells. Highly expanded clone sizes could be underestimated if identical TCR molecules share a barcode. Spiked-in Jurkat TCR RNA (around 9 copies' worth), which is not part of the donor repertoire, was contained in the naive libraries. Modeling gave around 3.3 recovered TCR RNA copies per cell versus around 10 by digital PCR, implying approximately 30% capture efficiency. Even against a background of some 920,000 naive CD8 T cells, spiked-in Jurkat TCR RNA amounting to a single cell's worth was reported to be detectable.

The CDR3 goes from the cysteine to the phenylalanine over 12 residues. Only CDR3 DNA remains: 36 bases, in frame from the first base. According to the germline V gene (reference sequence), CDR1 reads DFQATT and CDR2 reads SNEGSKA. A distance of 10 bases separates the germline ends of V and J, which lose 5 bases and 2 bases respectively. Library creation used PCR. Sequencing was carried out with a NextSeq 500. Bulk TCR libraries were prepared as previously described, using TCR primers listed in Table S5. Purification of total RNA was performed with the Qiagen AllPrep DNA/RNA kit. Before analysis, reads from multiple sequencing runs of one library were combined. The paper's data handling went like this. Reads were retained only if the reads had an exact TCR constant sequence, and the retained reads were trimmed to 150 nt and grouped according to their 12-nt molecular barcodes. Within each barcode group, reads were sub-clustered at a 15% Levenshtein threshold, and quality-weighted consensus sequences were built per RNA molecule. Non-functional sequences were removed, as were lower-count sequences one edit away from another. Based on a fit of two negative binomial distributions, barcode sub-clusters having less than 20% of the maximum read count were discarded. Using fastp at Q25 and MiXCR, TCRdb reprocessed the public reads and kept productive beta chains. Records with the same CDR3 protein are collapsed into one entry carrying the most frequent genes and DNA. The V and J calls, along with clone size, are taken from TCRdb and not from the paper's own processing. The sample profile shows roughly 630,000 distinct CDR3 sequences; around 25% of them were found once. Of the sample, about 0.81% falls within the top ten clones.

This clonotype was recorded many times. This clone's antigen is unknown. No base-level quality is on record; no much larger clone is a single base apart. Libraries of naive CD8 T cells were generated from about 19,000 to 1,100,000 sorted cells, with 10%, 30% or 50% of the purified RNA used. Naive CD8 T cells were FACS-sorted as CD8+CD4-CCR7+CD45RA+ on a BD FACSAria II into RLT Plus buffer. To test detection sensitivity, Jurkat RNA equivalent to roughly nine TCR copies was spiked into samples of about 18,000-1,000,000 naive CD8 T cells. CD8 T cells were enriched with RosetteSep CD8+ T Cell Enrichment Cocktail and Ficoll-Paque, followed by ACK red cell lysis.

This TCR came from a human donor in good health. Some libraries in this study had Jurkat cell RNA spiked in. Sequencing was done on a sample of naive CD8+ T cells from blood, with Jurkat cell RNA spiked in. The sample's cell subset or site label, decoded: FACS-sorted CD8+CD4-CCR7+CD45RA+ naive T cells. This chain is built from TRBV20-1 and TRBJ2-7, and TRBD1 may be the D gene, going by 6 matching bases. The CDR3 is CSAQDRAYEQYF. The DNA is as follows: TGCAGTGCTCAGGACAGAGCCTACGAGCAGTACTTC.